The rows below give T cell receptor beta chains drawn from one sample of a study of molecular identifiers for immune sequencing clone quantification. TCRdb reprocessed the PCR reads with MiXCR, giving one entry per CDR3 protein. The table has around 460,000 distinct CDR3 sequences, about 20% seen once; the top ten hold approximately 0.8%. The sequenced material came from naive CD8+ T cells from blood, with Jurkat cell RNA spiked in. The receptors shown here come from a human donor in good health. Some libraries in this study had Jurkat cell RNA spiked in. CDR3s include the opening cysteine and the closing phenylalanine or tryptophan. D genes are given only for firm matches. Size tells how often a clone was seen (once, few, many) or the class of an expanded clone, and some rows leave it out.

TRBV4-1	once	TRBJ2-3	NA	CASSQDLSGTGVTQYF	TGCGCCAGCAGCCAAGATTTGAGCGGCACCGGAGTTACGCAGTATTTT
TRBV7-6	few	TRBJ2-5	TRBD1	CASSFTGVSETQYF	TGTGCCAGCAGCTTCACAGGGGTTTCAGAGACCCAGTACTTC
TRBV3-1	few	TRBJ1-4	NA	CASSDTYAPREKLFF	TGTGCCAGCAGCGACACATACGCCCCGAGGGAAAAACTGTTTTTT
TRBV6-5	NA	TRBJ1-4	NA	CAIARDTSEKLFF	TGTGCCATCGCACGGGACACAAGTGAAAAACTGTTTTTT
TRBV12-3/TRBV12-4	NA	TRBJ1-1	NA	CASSVGVAAEAFF	TGTGCCAGCAGTGTTGGGGTGGCAGCTGAAGCTTTCTTT
TRBV4-1	few	TRBJ1-1	TRBD1	CASSQETGTNTEAFF	TGCGCCAGCAGCCAGGAGACAGGGACGAACACTGAAGCTTTCTTT
TRBV24-1	many	TRBJ2-3	NA	CATSDLGGGLDTQYF	TGTGCCACCAGTGATTTGGGAGGGGGTTTGGATACGCAGTATTTT
TRBV5-4	NA	TRBJ2-1	TRBD1	CASSLRGPGNGEQFF	TGTGCCAGCAGCTTAAGGGGGCCGGGCAATGGTGAGCAGTTCTTC
TRBV28	NA	TRBJ2-7	NA	CASSSPLSTGEQCF	TGTGCCAGCAGTTCCCCCCTTAGTACAGGCGAGCAGTGCTTC
TRBV20-1	few	TRBJ2-7	NA	CSARDRDGISYEQYF	TGCAGTGCTAGAGATAGGGACGGGATATCCTACGAGCAGTACTTC
TRBV18	many	TRBJ2-5	NA	CASSPPSQQETQYF	TGTGCCAGCTCACCACCATCACAGCAAGAGACCCAGTACTTC
TRBV12-3/TRBV12-4	many	TRBJ1-4	TRBD1	CASRDTGGQVEKLFF	TGTGCCAGCAGGGATACAGGGGGCCAGGTAGAAAAACTGTTTTTT
TRBV6-5	few	TRBJ2-7	NA	CASSSAWGYEQYF	TGTGCCAGCAGTTCGGCTTGGGGCTACGAGCAGTACTTC
TRBV27	few	TRBJ2-5	NA	CASSLQGPETQYF	TGTGCCAGCAGTTTACAGGGGCCAGAGACCCAGTACTTC
TRBV30	NA	TRBJ1-1	NA	CAFHLLGPPEAFF	TGTGCCTTCCACCTCCTGGGTCCCCCTGAAGCTTTCTTT
TRBV24-1	many	TRBJ2-5	TRBD2	CATSASQREREGQETQYF	TGTGCCACCAGCGCTTCCCAGCGGGAGAGAGAGGGACAAGAGACCCAGTACTTC
TRBV4-2	many	TRBJ1-1	NA	CASSQPVHQNTEAFF	TGTGCCAGCAGCCAACCCGTACACCAGAACACTGAAGCTTTCTTT
TRBV27	NA	TRBJ2-7	NA	CASSAAGVEQYF	TGTGCCAGCAGCGCCGCCGGGGTCGAGCAGTACTTC
TRBV6-5	few	TRBJ1-6	NA	CASSYAGNSPLHF	TGTGCCAGCAGTTACGCGGGAAATTCACCCCTCCACTTT
TRBV20-1	NA	TRBJ2-4	TRBD1	CSARAIGGRQGGPLAGNIQYF	TGCAGTGCTAGGGCGATCGGGGGGCGACAGGGGGGACCCCTCGCAGGGAACATTCAGTACTTC
TRBV7-2	NA	TRBJ2-1	TRBD2	CASSLAVAGGPLNEQFF	TGTGCCAGCAGCTTAGCGGTAGCGGGAGGGCCATTGAATGAGCAGTTCTTC
TRBV11-3	NA	TRBJ2-1	TRBD2	CASSLEVAGPYNEQFF	TGTGCCAGCAGCTTAGAGGTAGCGGGGCCCTACAATGAGCAGTTCTTC
TRBV9	few	TRBJ2-7	TRBD2	CASSVGLAGGEQYF	TGTGCCAGCAGCGTAGGGTTAGCGGGAGGCGAGCAGTACTTC
TRBV24-1	many	TRBJ2-5	NA	CATSDLGGAYQETQYF	TGTGCCACCAGTGATTTAGGCGGGGCCTACCAAGAGACCCAGTACTTC
TRBV7-2	few	TRBJ2-7	TRBD2	CASSWVIGVRGDFYEQYF	TGTGCCAGCAGCTGGGTGATAGGGGTTCGGGGGGACTTCTACGAGCAGTACTTC
TRBV19	NA	TRBJ1-1	NA	CASSIGGSYTEAFF	TGTGCCAGTAGTATCGGGGGTTCGTACACTGAAGCTTTCTTT
TRBV20-1	many	TRBJ2-7	TRBD1	CSARPADRGLYEQYF	TGCAGTGCTAGACCCGCGGACAGGGGGCTTTACGAGCAGTACTTC
TRBV13	NA	TRBJ2-3	NA	CASSSLSKADTQYF	TGTGCCAGCAGCTCCCTAAGCAAGGCAGATACGCAGTATTTT
TRBV4-3	NA	TRBJ2-7	NA	CASSQETAALIDEQYF	TGCGCCAGCAGCCAAGAGACAGCGGCCCTTATCGACGAGCAGTACTTC
TRBV4-1	NA	TRBJ2-5	NA	CASSQDLAEETQYF	TGCGCCAGCAGCCAAGATTTGGCAGAAGAGACCCAGTACTTC
TRBV5-1	many	TRBJ2-7	NA	CASSKEGASYEQYF	TGCGCCAGCAGCAAGGAGGGGGCCTCCTACGAGCAGTACTTC
TRBV7-9	NA	TRBJ2-3	NA	CASSPSASDTQYF	TGTGCCAGCAGCCCATCCGCGTCAGATACGCAGTATTTT
TRBV7-9	many	TRBJ2-1	TRBD2	CASSPLAGGDNEQFF	TGTGCCAGCAGCCCTCTAGCGGGAGGTGACAATGAGCAGTTCTTC
TRBV7-6	many	TRBJ1-1	NA	CASSLVPGEGNTEAFF	TGTGCCAGCAGCTTAGTTCCAGGGGAGGGAAACACTGAAGCTTTCTTT
TRBV27	NA	TRBJ1-5	TRBD1	CASRWTGSLNQPQHF	TGTGCCAGCAGGTGGACAGGGAGCCTGAATCAGCCCCAGCATTTT
TRBV10-3	few	TRBJ2-7	NA	CATQTERPYEQYF	TGTGCCACCCAGACTGAGCGGCCCTACGAGCAGTACTTC
TRBV4-1	NA	TRBJ1-2	NA	CASSQEGGESGYGYTF	TGCGCCAGCAGCCAAGAAGGGGGAGAGTCTGGCTATGGCTACACCTTC
TRBV7-9	NA	TRBJ2-2	TRBD2	CASSPGLADGGLFF	TGTGCCAGCAGCCCGGGACTAGCGGACGGGGGGCTGTTTTTT
TRBV7-9	few	TRBJ1-3	NA	CASSQRVGLSDTIYF	TGTGCCAGCAGCCAGAGGGTGGGGCTGTCGGACACCATATATTTT
TRBV9	NA	TRBJ1-2	NA	CASSPALDGHYGYTF	TGTGCCAGCAGCCCCGCCCTGGACGGACACTATGGCTACACCTTC
TRBV20-1	many	TRBJ2-3	TRBD1	CSASIQGPRGTDTQYF	TGCAGTGCTAGCATACAGGGGCCCCGGGGCACAGATACGCAGTATTTT
TRBV20-1	NA	TRBJ2-7	NA	CSARISRTSYEQYF	TGCAGTGCTAGAATTTCACGGACTTCCTACGAGCAGTACTTC